What follows are 10 T cell receptor beta chains derived from one specimen sequenced in a study of vaccination effects on CD4 cells after COVID-19 (dated 2022 in TCRdb). After about 10 days of culture, CD4+ T cells were isolated with the EasySep CD4+ T cell isolation kit. These TCRs are of unknown antigen specificity. Library preparation used the immunoSEQ multiplex PCR assay. TCRdb carries this immuneACCESS record with in-frame sequences only. Its versions omit some clonotypes, under half of them owing to an unresolved V gene in the studies checked, with the rest unexplained. The sample records under 50,000 clones, 50% to 80% of which are singletons. The leading ten clones occupy 4.5% to 6% of the sample. The source material was CD4+ T cells from PBMCs cultured without peptide, sampled before COVID-19 vaccination. The receptors stem from a human donor who received a COVID-19 vaccine.

J is TRBJ1-6 and V is TRBV28; D remains ambiguous. Germline CDR1 reads MDHEN; CDR2 reads SYDVKM. The V end was cut by 3 bases, the J end by 0 bases, with 24 bases between. The CDR3 runs 21 residues. Here the CDR3 reads CASSFILSVRHPSSYNSPLHF. The CDR3, as DNA: TGTGCCAGCAGTTTTATCTTATCCGTGCGGCATCCAAGCTCCTATAATTCACCCCTCCACTTT.

The J gene is TRBJ1-6, the V gene TRBV11-3, with D tentatively TRBD1 (5 bases). The germline V and J ends were trimmed by 1 base and 17 bases, with 15 bases remaining between them. Germline V gene data show CDR1 as SGHNT and CDR2 as YENEEA. The CDR3 has 13 amino acids. CDR3 loop: CASSLGRDGRVHF. CDR3 DNA sequence: TGTGCCAGCAGCTTAGGTCGGGACGGCCGGGTCCACTTT.

In this sample, this clone turned up a few times. Other DNA sequences within the sample encode an identical CDR3. This rearrangement joins TRBV7-2 to TRBJ1-5; D gene unclear. Trimming removed 1 base at V and 3 bases at J, with 4 bases between. CDR3 length: 13 amino acids. CDR1 is SGHTA and CDR2 is FQGNSA in the germline V gene. CDR3 protein: CASSLGVNQPQHF. DNA for the CDR3: TGTGCCAGCAGCTTAGGGGTCAATCAGCCCCAGCATTTT.

J is TRBJ2-1 and V is TRBV19; the D is unclear. V gave up 3 bases and J gave up 0 bases, with 18 bases separating them. The CDR3 contains 18 residues. Germline CDR1 reads LNHDA; CDR2 reads SQIVND (reference sequence). CDR3 region: CASSIGLGLTGSYNEQFF. The DNA of the CDR3 is TGTGCCAGTAGTATTGGCCTTGGGCTGACGGGCTCCTACAATGAGCAGTTCTTC.

V gene TRBV28 combines with J gene TRBJ1-5, with 7 bases lining up with TRBD1. The CDR3 length is 16 residues. Trimming removed 4 bases from V and 4 bases from J; junction bases left unmatched: 10. Looked up from germline, CDR1 is MDHEN and CDR2 is SYDVKM. The CDR3 protein is CASSYPTGLGNQPQHF. The CDR3 nucleotides are TGTGCCAGCAGTTACCCGACAGGGCTGGGGAATCAGCCCCAGCATTTT.

This rearrangement joins TRBV3-1 (or the pseudogene TRBV3-2) to TRBJ1-2; maybe TRBD1 (6 bases). V shed 3 bases and J shed 7 bases, with 21 bases lying between them. From germline, CDR1 is LGHDT and CDR2 YNNKEL (reference sequence). This CDR3 is built from 16 residues. DNA of the CDR3: TGTGCCAGCAGCCAGTCAGCGGGGGGGGCGCTCAGTGGCTACACCTTC. Translation: CASSQSAGGALSGYTF.

The chain links TRBV18 to TRBJ2-1; 12 nucleotides agree with TRBD2. This CDR3 is 19 amino acids long. Germline trimming cut 0 bases from V and 4 bases from J; bases unmatched to any gene: 10. Germline CDR1 reads KGHSH; CDR2 reads LQKENI. Written as DNA, the CDR3 is TGTGCCAGCTCACCACCGGCTAGCGGGGGGGCCCGAACTTACAATGAGCAGTTCTTC. As protein: CASSPPASGGARTYNEQFF.

The J gene is TRBJ1-2, the V gene TRBV30, with D perhaps TRBD1 (6 bases). V was shortened by 8 bases and J by 5 bases, with 18 bases between the two germline ends. The V gene's germline CDR1 is GTSNPN and CDR2 SVGIG (reference sequence). The CDR3 has 13 residues. CDR3 residues: CASTQTGLYGYTF. The CDR3 bases are TGTGCCAGTACACAGACAGGCCTTTATGGCTACACCTTC.

The V gene is TRBV5-1, the J gene TRBJ2-3, with 16 bases fitting TRBD2. Germline V gives CDR1 SGHRS, CDR2 YFSETQ. The V and J ends lost 0 bases and 4 bases, in that order; junction bases with no gene match: 5. This CDR3 has 18 residues. The CDR3 protein is CASSLAGTSGGAPDTQYF. The CDR3 DNA follows: TGCGCCAGCAGCTTGGCTGGGACTAGCGGGGGGGCACCAGATACGCAGTATTTT.

The chain combines TRBV5-6 with TRBJ2-4; 11 bases are shared with TRBD2. CDR3 length: 19 amino acids. The trim removed 4 bases at V and 0 bases at J, leaving 12 bases unmatched. CDR1 is SGHDT, CDR2 YYEEEE, per germline. The CDR3 DNA reads TGTGCCAGCAGCGTAACTAGCGGGGGCCAGTTCCTAGCCAAAAACATTCAGTACTTC. Its translation: CASSVTSGGQFLAKNIQYF.